This T cell receptor (beta chain) was profiled in a study of OX40 agonist ivuxolimab in advanced cancers. Turning to the study itself: Across the patients, intravenous ivuxolimab was delivered every 2 weeks at 0.01 to 10 mg/kg. Among those enrolled, mean age was 60 years (range about 23 to 79) and about 79% were male.

TCRdb keeps only in-frame clones here, not all; method: immunoSEQ multiplex PCR. The sample gives some 50,000 clones, 88% of which show up once; roughly 3.2% is in the top ten. This TCR was sampled from an adult with an advanced solid tumor such as melanoma, head and neck, liver or kidney cancer. The sequences come from CD4+ or CD8+ T cells sorted from blood, collected in a trial of the OX40 agonist ivuxolimab.

CDR3 nucleotides: TGTGCCAGCAGCCCGTCGGGACAGGGTGCTAACTATGGCTACACCTTC. Protein sequence: CASSPSGQGANYGYTF. The rearrangement uses TRBV7-2 and TRBJ1-2; the match to TRBD1 covers 9 bases. With 5 bases clipped from V and 0 bases from J, the junction kept 7 bases outside the gene matches. The CDR3 runs to 16 residues. The germline V gene has CDR1 SGHTA and CDR2 FQGNSA.